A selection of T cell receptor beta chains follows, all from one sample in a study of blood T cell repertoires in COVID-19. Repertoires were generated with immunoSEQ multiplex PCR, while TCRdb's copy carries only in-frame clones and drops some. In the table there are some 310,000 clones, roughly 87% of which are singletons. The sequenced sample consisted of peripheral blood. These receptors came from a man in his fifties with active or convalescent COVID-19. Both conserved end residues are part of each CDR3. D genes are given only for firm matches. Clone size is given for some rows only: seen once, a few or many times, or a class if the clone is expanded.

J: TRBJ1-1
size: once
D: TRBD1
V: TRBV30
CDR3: CAWRGQLSTEAFF
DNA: TGTGCCTGGAGGGGACAGTTGTCCACTGAAGCTTTCTTT

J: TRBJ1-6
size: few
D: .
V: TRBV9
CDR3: CASSPQEQGRGYNSPLHF
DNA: TGTGCCAGCAGCCCACAAGAACAGGGAAGAGGCTATAATTCACCCCTCCACTTT

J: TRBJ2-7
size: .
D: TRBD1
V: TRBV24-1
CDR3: CATSDGGQGGYEQYF
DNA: TGTGCCACCAGTGATGGGGGACAGGGGGGCTACGAGCAGTACTTC

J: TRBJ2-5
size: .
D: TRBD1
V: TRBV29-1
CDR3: CSVYLGGQGLETQYF
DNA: TGCAGCGTCTATCTCGGCGGACAGGGTTTAGAGACCCAGTACTTC

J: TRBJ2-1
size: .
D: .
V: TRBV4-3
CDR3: CASSHRTGVLNEQFF
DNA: TGCGCCAGCAGCCATAGAACAGGAGTTCTCAATGAGCAGTTCTTC

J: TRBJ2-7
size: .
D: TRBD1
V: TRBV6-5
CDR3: CASSPSTGFGYEQYF
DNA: TGTGCCAGCAGTCCATCGACAGGGTTCGGCTACGAGCAGTACTTC

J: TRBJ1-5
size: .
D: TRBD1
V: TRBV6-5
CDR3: CASSQGQGGQPQHF
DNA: TGTGCCAGCAGCCAAGGACAGGGAGGGCAGCCCCAGCATTTT

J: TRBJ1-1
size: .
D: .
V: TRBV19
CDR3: CASKEGDTEAFF
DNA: TGTGCCAGTAAGGAAGGGGACACTGAAGCTTTCTTT

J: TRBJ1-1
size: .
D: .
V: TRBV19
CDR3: CASSIARVFMNTEAFF
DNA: TGTGCCAGTAGTATAGCCCGGGTCTTTATGAACACTGAAGCTTTCTTT

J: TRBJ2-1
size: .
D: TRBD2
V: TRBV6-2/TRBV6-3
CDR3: CASSKPGLAYNEQFF
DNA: TGTGCCAGCAGTAAACCGGGACTAGCGTACAATGAGCAGTTCTTC

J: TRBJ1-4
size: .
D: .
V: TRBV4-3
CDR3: CASSLAAGGGYEKLFF
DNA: TGCGCCAGCAGCCTAGCCGCCGGGGGAGGATACGAAAAACTGTTTTTT

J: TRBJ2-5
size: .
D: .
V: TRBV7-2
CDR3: CASSRDTTTQYF
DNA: TGTGCCAGCAGCAGGGACACCACCACCCAGTACTTC

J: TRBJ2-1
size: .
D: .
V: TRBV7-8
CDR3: CASTHIINEQFF
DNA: TGTGCCAGCACCCACATCATCAATGAGCAGTTCTTC

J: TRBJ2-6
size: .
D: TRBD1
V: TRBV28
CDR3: CASSPTGQGAYGANVLTF
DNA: TGTGCCAGCAGTCCAACGGGACAGGGGGCTTATGGGGCCAACGTCCTGACTTTC

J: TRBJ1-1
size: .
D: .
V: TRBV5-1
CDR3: CASSLDPPGGTEAFF
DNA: TGCGCCAGCAGCTTGGACCCTCCGGGGGGCACTGAAGCTTTCTTT

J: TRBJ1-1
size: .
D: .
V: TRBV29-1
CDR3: CSAQHRMNTEAFF
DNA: TGCAGCGCCCAACATCGCATGAACACTGAAGCTTTCTTT